The T cell receptor (beta chain) described here comes from a study of blood T cell repertoires in COVID-19. The V and J ends lost 4 bases and 7 bases, in that order; junction bases with no gene match: 4. This CDR3 comprises 14 residues. In germline, CDR1 is KGHDR, CDR2 SFDVKD. Assay: immunoSEQ multiplex PCR; the TCRdb copy retains only in-frame clones and omits some. The sample records about 120,000 clones, about 86% being singletons. The chain uses TRBV24-1 and TRBJ2-7; 12 bases are a match to TRBD1. Sequenced material: peripheral blood. This clonotype was sampled from a woman between 50 and 59 years old with acute or convalescent COVID-19. The CDR3 bases are TGTGCCACCAGTGACGGGACAGGGGGCGGGGAGCAGTACTTC. Its protein is CATSDGTGGGEQYF.